One TCR beta chain is described in this entry. Its target antigen remains unknown. No base-level quality is on record; no much larger clone is a single base apart. Collaborating institutions collected whole blood in K2EDTA tubes following their own protocols. Collaborator samples were shipped for TCRbeta analysis as frozen whole blood, isolated PBMCs, or DNA extracted from either sample type. The sample comes from a study of blood T cell repertoires in COVID-19 (dated by TCRdb to about 2020). Broadly, across the study: Samples covering the acute and convalescent phases of COVID-19 were provided by collaborators in the United States, Italy and Spain. The material from the prospective study consisted of cDNA or gDNA derived from T cells, B-cell-depleted T cells, or PBMCs. The dataset comprised deeply sampled blood TCRbeta repertoires from subjects exposed to, actively infected with, or recovered from COVID-19. A de-identified subject ID, COVID-19 status, age in years and sex were almost always included in the sample metadata. The samples were drawn from the first 160 participants of the ongoing ImmuneRACE study and from under 1,500 subjects provided by 6 global collaborators. Where available, HLA class I and class II types were taken from metadata supplied by the sample provider and were not determined by assay-based typing. A freely available public database, intended as a resource for researchers studying the immune response to SARS-CoV-2, is where the repertoires were released. What the study reported, not specific to this receptor: The quantity of clinical and demographic metadata differed by source and by participant and was supplied without curation.

TCRbeta CDR3 regions were amplified from genomic DNA by means of the immunoSEQ Assay, a bias-controlled multiplex PCR. In the authors' own workflow: The number of nucleated cells in each sample was estimated from the amplification of reference gene primers within the assay. To quantify the absolute abundance of each unique TCRbeta CDR3 rearrangement, sequence reads were collapsed and filtered. For each sample, productive Simpson clonality was calculated as the square root of Simpson's diversity index over productive rearrangements. TCRdb carries this immuneACCESS record with in-frame sequences only. Its versions omit some clonotypes, under half of them owing to an unresolved V gene in the studies checked, with the rest unexplained. V, J and clone size derive from that table, while D and trimming were established from the DNA sequence. This sample holds around 75,000 clones; around 89% were observed only once. The biggest ten clones account for roughly 1.5% of the sample.

CDR3 length: 16 amino acids, cysteine to phenylalanine. Kept here is only the CDR3 DNA, which spans 48 bases and is read in frame from base 1. A distance of 14 bases separates the germline ends of V and J, which lose 5 bases and 1 base respectively. The germline V gene (reference sequence) supplies CDR1 LGHDT and CDR2 YNNKEL. Recombination linked TRBV3-1 (or the pseudogene TRBV3-2) to TRBJ2-2; the D gene lacks a confident call. Source material: peripheral blood. The TCR was taken from a human donor in a cohort sampled during active COVID-19. The DNA sequence is TGTGCCAGCAGCTCCCGACTGACCGTGAACACCGGGGAGCTGTTTTTT. Protein translation: CASSSRLTVNTGELFF.